These T cell receptor beta chains were read from a single sample in a study of CD8 T cells in Susac syndrome. TCRdb recomputed calls from the immunoSEQ multiplex PCR reads with MiXCR, one row per CDR3 protein. The table shows about 18,000 distinct CDR3 sequences, with 85% to 95% occurring only once. The material sequenced was CD8+ T cells from PBMCs. These receptors were collected from a human donor in good health. The CDR3 runs from the conserved cysteine through the conserved F or W. A D gene is named only where the DNA matches it firmly. The size entry is marked missing in some rows and otherwise reads once, few, many or a size class.

clone size: .
D gene: .
V gene: TRBV7-2
J gene: TRBJ2-2
CDR3 protein: CASIETTGELFF
CDR3 DNA: TGTGCCAGCATCGAGACAACCGGGGAGCTGTTTTTT

clone size: .
D gene: TRBD2
V gene: TRBV27
J gene: TRBJ2-7
CDR3 protein: CASSPSGGDLWEQYF
CDR3 DNA: TGTGCCAGCAGCCCTAGCGGGGGAGACCTATGGGAGCAGTACTTC

clone size: .
D gene: TRBD1
V gene: TRBV9
J gene: TRBJ1-1
CDR3 protein: CASSGDREVAEAFF
CDR3 DNA: TGTGCCAGCAGCGGGGACAGGGAGGTGGCTGAAGCTTTCTTT

clone size: .
D gene: .
V gene: TRBV7-9
J gene: TRBJ1-4
CDR3 protein: CASSSVFTNEKLFF
CDR3 DNA: TGTGCCAGCAGCTCGGTATTTACTAATGAAAAACTGTTTTTT

clone size: .
D gene: .
V gene: TRBV29-1
J gene: TRBJ2-1
CDR3 protein: CSVVSNSLNSYNEQFF
CDR3 DNA: TGCAGCGTTGTATCTAACAGTTTAAACTCCTACAATGAGCAGTTCTTC

clone size: .
D gene: .
V gene: TRBV18
J gene: TRBJ2-5
CDR3 protein: CASSPMPSQHQETQYF
CDR3 DNA: TGTGCCAGCTCACCAATGCCTAGTCAACACCAAGAGACCCAGTACTTC

clone size: .
D gene: .
V gene: TRBV6-4
J gene: TRBJ2-1
CDR3 protein: CATSEISGLGLGYNEQFF
CDR3 DNA: TGTGCCACGTCGGAGATTTCGGGACTGGGGTTAGGCTACAATGAGCAGTTCTTC

clone size: once
D gene: TRBD2
V gene: TRBV28
J gene: TRBJ2-5
CDR3 protein: CASNWASGLQETQYF
CDR3 DNA: TGTGCCAGCAACTGGGCTAGCGGGTTGCAAGAGACCCAGTACTTC

clone size: once
D gene: .
V gene: TRBV28
J gene: TRBJ1-3
CDR3 protein: CASSLVVGVLSGNTIYF
CDR3 DNA: TGTGCCAGCAGTTTGGTGGTCGGGGTTTTGTCTGGAAACACCATATATTTT

clone size: .
D gene: .
V gene: TRBV29-1
J gene: TRBJ2-7
CDR3 protein: CSVGGGEGYEQYF
CDR3 DNA: TGCAGCGTTGGAGGGGGGGAAGGTTACGAGCAGTACTTC

clone size: .
D gene: TRBD2
V gene: TRBV6-1
J gene: TRBJ2-1
CDR3 protein: CASKRGLADSSYNEQFF
CDR3 DNA: TGTGCCAGCAAAAGAGGACTAGCGGATAGCTCCTACAATGAGCAGTTCTTC